This T cell receptor (beta chain) is from a study of monozygotic twins with inflammatory bowel disease. Germline V gene data show CDR1 as SGDLS and CDR2 as YYNGEE. The CDR3 length is 15 residues. The authors used roughly 3,800 ng of total RNA per TCR library. During cDNA synthesis, UMIs that each contained a 6-nucleotide sample barcode were added by means of template switching. TCRdb reanalyzed the 5' RACE reads and collapses them to one entry per CDR3 protein, without DNA. This sample lists more than 350,000 distinct CDR3 sequences; its ten largest clones have about 2.2%. This clonotype was sampled from a human donor with ulcerative colitis or Crohn's disease, or a healthy co-twin of an affected twin (not recorded which). The specimen sequenced was blood. The V call is TRBV9, the J call TRBJ2-1. The CDR3 reads CASSVGGSLYNEQFF.